This paragraph reports one TCR beta chain. The antigen is not known. The record originates from a study of memory CD4+ T cells and cytomegalovirus serostatus. Study summary: Healthy Belgian adult donors included about 10 CMV-positive and some 23 CMV-negative people.

Data came from immunoSEQ multiplex PCR; TCRdb stores just in-frame clones and leaves some out. The sample holds roughly 49,000 clones, about 78% seen once. Trimming shortened V by 6 bases and J by 4 bases, and 12 bases separated the two germline ends. The CDR3 length is 13 residues. Germline loops: CDR1 SGHAT, CDR2 FQNNGV. The sort gate was single viable CD3+CD4+CD8-CD45RO+ cells for memory CD4+ T cells. Study-wide findings and caveats: Repertoires predicted CMV serostatus with median bootstrapped AUC of about 0.96. The CMV-associated TCR signature appears largely within the CD4+ memory repertoire. About 40% of the roughly 160 known CMV-associated TCRbeta sequences appeared in CD4+ memory.

The sequencing sample was made of memory CD4+ T cells from blood. The source of this sequence is an adult in good health and CMV-seronegative. The chain has TRBV11-2 and TRBJ1-2; D unresolved. CDR3 DNA sequence: TGTGCCAGCAGTTCCTCGGGTTCCTATGGCTACACCTTC. Protein sequence: CASSSSGSYGYTF.